One T cell receptor beta chain is described in this entry. Sequencing used immunoSEQ multiplex PCR; TCRdb keeps in-frame clones, though not all of them. The table has about 270,000 clones, around nine tenths seen once; the top ten hold around a tenth. This record belongs to a study of blood T cell repertoires in COVID-19. On the study more broadly: T cells, B-cell-depleted T cells, or PBMCs provided the cDNA or gDNA that served as material.

The CDR3 runs 16 residues. Germline V lookup: CDR1 SGHTA, CDR2 FQGTGA. V shed 5 bases, J shed 4 bases, and the junction held 8 bases outside the gene matches. The TCR comes from a man aged 35-49 years who had recovered from COVID-19. The chain carries TRBV7-3 and TRBJ2-3, with 11 bases aligning to TRBD2. Sequenced material: peripheral blood. The CDR3 DNA sequence: TGTGCCAGCAGCCCATTAGCGGGAGGGCCGGCAGATACGCAGTATTTT. Amino acid sequence: CASSPLAGGPADTQYF.